What follows describes a single TCR beta chain. TCRdb's table, derived via immunoSEQ multiplex PCR, lists solely in-frame clones and lacks some. Of some 200,000 clones listed, under 95% are singletons. This sample is drawn from a study of cytomegalovirus exposure and HLA in healthy donors. The germline gives CDR1 SEHNR, CDR2 FQNEAQ (reference sequence). Trimming shortened V by 3 bases and J by 4 bases, and 10 bases separated the two germline ends. This CDR3 has 13 amino acids. V gene TRBV7-9 combines with J gene TRBJ2-7; no firm D call. The TCR comes from a woman aged 18-30 years in good health and CMV-seronegative. Material for sequencing was PBMCs. CDR3 nucleotide sequence: TGTGCCAGCAGCTTTCTGAGCGAATACGAGCAGTACTTC. It yields the protein CASSFLSEYEQYF.